These T cell receptor beta chains were read from a single sample in a study of graft-versus-host responses after intestinal transplantation. These receptors have no identified antigens. Libraries were prepared by immunoSEQ multiplex PCR; TCRdb keeps only in-frame clonotypes and omits some of them. The profile shows about 59,000 clones, approximately 94% of them singletons. The sample in question was unstimulated CD4+ T cells sorted from spleen or lymph node cells, obtained before transplant. Receptors originate from a human donor who was the organ donor for an intestinal transplant. Both conserved end residues are trimmed from each CDR3.

TRBV4-2 | ASSQGLAGGNEQF
TRBV6-1 | ASSSSGTSTDTQY
TRBV19 | ASSIAGGREQY
TRBV19 | ASRLGGQMGGYT
TRBV30 | AWKGDSSYNEQF
TRBV4-2 | ASSQGVSYT
TRBV7-2 | ASSFVGGGTNEQF
TRBV2 | ASSVGRVTEAF
TRBV7-2 | ASSLGGRGPAGELF
TRBV6-6 | ASSYSNGMNTEAF
TRBV7-9 | ASSRDYEQY
TRBV7-9 | ASSRGPANYGYT
TRBV5-8 | ASSPAGDYGYT
TRBV29-1 | SVDRQGETQY
TRBV7-2 | ASRPTGTGNTIY
TRBV6-5 | ASRLKASTDTQY
TRBV11-2 | ASSLVGGLAGDTQY
TRBV6-6 | ASSYEQGAVEAF
TRBV4-1 | ASSQVGRRDHGYT
TRBV7-2 | ASSLAGGALF
TRBV10-3 | AISEGGLGTDTQY
TRBV9 | ASSHSGGATDTQY
TRBV7-2 | ASSASGTLSYEQY
TRBV15 | ATSIPTGKAKNIQY
TRBV9 | ASSRDKSNSPLH
TRBV7-2 | ASSPKGAGNTIY
TRBV19 | ASKDSPGANVLT
TRBV5-4 | ASSFSAGQGGGYT
TRBV7-2 | ASSLAGPLNTEAF
TRBV29-1 | SGGQSYGYT
TRBV15 | ATSRDYEQF
TRBV15 | ATSNWRGGKYEQY
TRBV6-5 | ASTGSNGEKLF
TRBV10-3 | AISDQGSYNEQF
TRBV5-1 | ASSPGQTYEQY
TRBV9 | ASSLGTSGRNIQY
TRBV7-2 | ASSARTSVEQY